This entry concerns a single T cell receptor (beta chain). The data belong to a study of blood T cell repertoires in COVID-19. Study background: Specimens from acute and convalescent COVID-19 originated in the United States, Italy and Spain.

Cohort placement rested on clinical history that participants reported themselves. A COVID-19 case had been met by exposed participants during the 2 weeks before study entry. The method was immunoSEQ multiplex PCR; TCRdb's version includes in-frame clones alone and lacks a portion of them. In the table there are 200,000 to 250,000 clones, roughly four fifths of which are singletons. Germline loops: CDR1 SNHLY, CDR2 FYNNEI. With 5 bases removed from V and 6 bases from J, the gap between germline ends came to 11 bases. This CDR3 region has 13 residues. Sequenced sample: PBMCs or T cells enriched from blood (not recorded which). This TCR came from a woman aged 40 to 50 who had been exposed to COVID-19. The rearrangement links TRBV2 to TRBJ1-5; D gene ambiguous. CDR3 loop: CASSRGVGQPQHF. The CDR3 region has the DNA TGTGCCAGCAGTCGGGGAGTAGGTCAGCCCCAGCATTTT.